The 11 T cell receptor beta chains given below trace back to one sample, sequenced in a study of cytotoxic CD8 clonotypes in ibrutinib-treated CLL. Clones were sequenced by immunoSEQ multiplex PCR, and TCRdb holds only the in-frame ones, with some missing. The repertoire holds nearly 300,000 clones, with roughly four fifths as singletons. The sequencing here drew on PBMCs, taken at disease progression, from a patient treated with ibrutinib. All receptors derive from a human donor with chronic lymphocytic leukemia.

J is TRBJ2-7 and V is TRBV12-2; the table's D call of TRBD1 was not tested on the DNA. TRBV12-2 represents a pseudogene. This CDR3 is built from 16 residues. DNA for the CDR3: TGTGCAAGTCGCTTATGGTGGGGGACAGAAACCTACGAGCAGTACTTC. Amino acids: CASRLWWGTETYEQYF.

This clone was recorded a few times. The chain links TRBV6-5 to TRBJ2-1; a weak D match, TRBD2 (5 bases). Deletions cut 2 bases from V and 8 bases from J, with 7 bases between. CDR1 MNHEY and CDR2 SVGAGI come from the germline V gene. The CDR3 extends over 12 amino acids. This chain's CDR3 is CASSYGRDEQFF. Here the CDR3 DNA reads TGTGCCAGCAGTTACGGGCGGGATGAGCAGTTCTTC.

The chain couples TRBV9 to TRBJ1-2; possibly TRBD1 for D (6 bases). Germline V lookup: CDR1 SGDLS, CDR2 YYNGEE. The CDR3 is made up of 16 amino acids. V lost 3 bases and J 4 bases, leaving 19 bases between the germline ends. CDR3 nucleotide sequence: TGTGCCAGCAGCGGATCAGGGGATAGGCCCTTCTATGGCTACACCTTC. Its protein product is CASSGSGDRPFYGYTF.

This chain connects TRBV2 to TRBJ2-1; the D is unclear. V shed 5 bases and J shed 6 bases, with 11 bases lying between them. The germline V gene encodes CDR1 SNHLY and CDR2 FYNNEI. This CDR3 is 13 amino acids long. CDR3 in amino acids: CASSWYAFNEQFF. In DNA form, the CDR3 reads TGTGCCAGCAGTTGGTACGCTTTCAATGAGCAGTTCTTC.

This chain connects TRBV7-2 to TRBJ2-7, with D uncertain. This CDR3 contains 12 residues. Germline loops: CDR1 SGHTA, CDR2 FQGNSA. The V end lost 5 bases, the J end lost 2 bases, and 7 bases lay between the germline ends. CDR3 amino acids: CASSQDPYEQYF. CDR3 coding DNA: TGTGCCAGCAGCCAAGACCCCTACGAGCAGTACTTC.

The chain employs TRBV9 and TRBJ1-1; D may be TRBD1 (6 bases). With 1 base removed from V and 5 bases from J, the gap between germline ends came to 18 bases. Germline V lookup: CDR1 SGDLS, CDR2 YYNGEE. The CDR3 sequence is 16 residues long. The CDR3 protein is CASSVRGGPRGTEAFF. CDR3 DNA: TGTGCCAGCAGCGTAAGGGGGGGACCGCGAGGGACTGAAGCTTTCTTT.

For this clone: The sample carries other DNA sequences with the same CDR3. This chain links TRBV6-5 with TRBJ2-5; 9 bases align to TRBD1. Germline lookup yields CDR1 MNHEY and CDR2 SVGAGI. Germline trimming cut 6 bases from V and 4 bases from J; bases unmatched to any gene: 3. The CDR3 spans 13 residues. CDR3 in DNA: TGTGCCAGCAGCGGACAGGGGAGAGAGACCCAGTACTTC. Its translation is CASSGQGRETQYF.

The CDR3 reads CASRQYEQYF. The CDR3 coding sequence is TGTGCCAGCAGGCAATACGAGCAGTACTTC. This rearrangement joins TRBV6-1 to TRBJ2-7; no firm D call. The CDR3 length is 10 residues. Per germline, CDR1 MNHNS and CDR2 SASEGT. V was cut by 6 bases and J by 4 bases, with 4 bases left in between.

V is TRBV5-1 and J is TRBJ2-7; 8 bases fit TRBD2. The CDR3 totals 15 residues. Losses at the gene ends were 4 bases for V and 6 bases for J; bases not matched to a gene: 12. Germline lookup yields CDR1 SGHRS and CDR2 YFSETQ. The CDR3 is CASSPRGSGAFEQYF. The CDR3, as DNA: TGCGCCAGCAGCCCCCGGGGTAGCGGGGCCTTCGAGCAGTACTTC.

This clone came up once. The CDR3 here is CASRDRGIYGYTF. CDR3 sequence (DNA): TGTGCCAGTAGGGATAGGGGGATCTATGGCTACACCTTC. The chain employs TRBV19 and TRBJ1-2; possibly TRBD1 for D (6 bases). The ends were cut back, 6 bases at V and 4 bases at J, with 12 bases in the middle. CDR1 LNHDA and CDR2 SQIVND come from the germline V gene (reference sequence). The CDR3 covers 13 residues. The full variable domain, rest sourced from reference TRBV19 and TRBJ1-2, is DGGITQSPKYLFRKEGQNVTLSCEQNLNHDAMYWYRQDPGQGLRLIYYSQIVNDFQKGDIAEGYSVSREKKESFPLTVTSAQKNPTAFYLCASRDRGIYGYTFGSGTRLTVV.

The chain recombines TRBV6-5 with TRBJ1-5, with D uncertain. Per germline, CDR1 MNHEY and CDR2 SVGAGI. V was cut by 10 bases and J by 1 base, with 11 bases left in between. This CDR3 region has 13 residues. CDR3 DNA: TGTGCCACTGGCCTGAGAAGCAATCAGCCCCAGCATTTT. Translating gives CATGLRSNQPQHF.